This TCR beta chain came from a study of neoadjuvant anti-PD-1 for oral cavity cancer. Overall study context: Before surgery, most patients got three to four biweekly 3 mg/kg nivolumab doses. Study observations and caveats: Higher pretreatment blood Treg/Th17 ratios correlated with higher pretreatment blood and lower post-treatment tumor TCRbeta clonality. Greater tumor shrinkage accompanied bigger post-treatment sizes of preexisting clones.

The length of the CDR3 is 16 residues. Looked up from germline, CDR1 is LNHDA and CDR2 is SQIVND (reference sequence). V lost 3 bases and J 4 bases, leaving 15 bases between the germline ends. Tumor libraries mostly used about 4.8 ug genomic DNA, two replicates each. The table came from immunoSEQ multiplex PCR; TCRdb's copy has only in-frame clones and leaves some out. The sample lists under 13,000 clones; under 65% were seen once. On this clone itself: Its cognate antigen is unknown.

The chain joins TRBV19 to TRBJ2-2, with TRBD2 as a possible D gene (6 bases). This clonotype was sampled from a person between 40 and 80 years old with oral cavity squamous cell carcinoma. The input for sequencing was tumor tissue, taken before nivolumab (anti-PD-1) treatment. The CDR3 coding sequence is TGTGCCAGTAGTATTCGTCGGCAGGGAGGCACCGGGGAGCTGTTTTTT. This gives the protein CASSIRRQGGTGELFF.